The 29 T cell receptor beta chains below were found in one sample sequenced in a study of T cells in Graves' hyperthyroidism and ophthalmopathy. Researchers took RNA transcripts and amplified the TCR beta CDR3 regions from them. HTBI primers drove first-round RT-PCR of the TCR CDR3. TCRdb ran MiXCR on the multiplex PCR reads and lists one entry per CDR3 protein. The table includes approximately 420,000 distinct CDR3 sequences, roughly an eighth detected once. The sample comprised blood. These receptors originate from a young woman with Graves' hyperthyroidism.

Worth noting for this clonotype: This may stem from a read error, because a much larger clone lies one nucleotide away. The CDR3 loop reads CASRDRGTGGLFF. The CDR3 coding sequence is TGTGCCAGCCGGGACAGGGGGACCGGGGGGCTGTTTTTT. J is TRBJ2-2 and V is TRBV2; 11 positions agree with TRBD1. The germline V gene has CDR1 SNHLY and CDR2 FYNNEI. This CDR3 region has 13 residues.

Remarks on this clonotype: At one end the junction does not follow the germline gene, possibly because of a read error. The rearrangement links TRBV6-5 to TRBJ2-5, with D possibly being TRBD1 or TRBD2 (5 bases each). The CDR3 has 12 amino acids. Germline loops: CDR1 MNHEY, CDR2 SVGAGI. CDR3 in amino acids: CASSDSGTKCYF. The CDR3 DNA follows: TGTGCCAGCAGTGACTCCGGGACGAAATGCTACTTC.

This clonotype has only a few counts. The V gene is TRBV6-1, the J gene TRBJ2-2, with 8 bases matching TRBD1. Germline V CDR1 and CDR2: MNHNS, SASEGT. CDR3 length equals 18 residues. V trimming: 5 bases; J trimming: 1 base; junction bases outside the gene matches: 12. In DNA form, the CDR3 reads TGTGCCAGCAGTCGCGACTCTCAGGGGGCGCGGAACACCGGGGAGCTGTTTTTT. Its translation is CASSRDSQGARNTGELFF.

CDR3 protein: CASSANRMGQNYGYTF. The CDR3 bases are TGTGCCAGCAGCGCAAACCGCATGGGGCAGAACTATGGCTACACCTTC. The V gene is TRBV9, the J gene TRBJ1-2; D possibly corresponds to TRBD1 (5 bases). Trimming pared 3 bases from V and 2 bases from J, leaving 17 bases between. This CDR3 spans 16 amino acids. Looked up from germline, CDR1 is SGDLS and CDR2 is YYNGEE.

This clonotype was recorded many times. This sequence joins TRBV20-1 and TRBJ1-4; D remains ambiguous. This CDR3 contains 12 residues. V was pared by 6 bases and J by 7 bases, with 12 bases between. Germline V CDR1 and CDR2: DFQATT, SNEGSKA (reference sequence). The CDR3 region has the DNA TGCAGTGCCGCAGGACTGGGTGAAAAACTGTTTTTT. This codes for CSAAGLGEKLFF.

This clonotype appeared many times. The V and J genes are TRBV27 and TRBJ2-1, with a weak D call TRBD1 (6 bases). The germline CDR1 and CDR2 sequences are MNHEY and SMNVEV (reference sequence). Between the trimmed V and J ends, which lost 6 bases and 8 bases, there was a span of 14 bases. The CDR3 is made up of 13 amino acids. As DNA, the CDR3 is TGTGCCAGCAGCCCCTCAGGGGAGTATGAGCAGTTCTTC. Its translation is CASSPSGEYEQFF.

This clonotype was observed many times. The chain joins TRBV29-1 to TRBJ2-5; weak D call: TRBD2 (5 bases). The CDR3 is made up of 14 amino acids. CDR1 and CDR2 from the germline V gene are SQVTM and ANQGSEA. Trimming removed 4 bases from V and 4 bases from J, with 16 bases in between. This CDR3 is CSVGGGSGGETQYF. CDR3 DNA: TGCAGCGTTGGAGGCGGGTCTGGTGGAGAGACCCAGTACTTC.

Many counts were recorded for this clonotype. The rearrangement links TRBV2 to TRBJ2-1; TRBD2 aligns across 7 bases. The CDR3 consists of 16 residues. The V gene end was trimmed by 6 bases and the J gene end by 9 bases; junction bases not matched to a gene: 17. Looked up from germline, CDR1 is SNHLY and CDR2 is FYNNEI. The CDR3 bases are TGTGCCAGCAGGCAAACAGCGGGAAACCTCAGGAGTGAGCAGTTCTTC. Amino acid sequence: CASRQTAGNLRSEQFF.

This clonotype was found many times. This chain joins TRBV25-1 and TRBJ1-1; D might be TRBD1 (5 bases). This CDR3 is 15 amino acids long. V shed 3 bases and J shed 6 bases, with 17 bases lying between them. CDR1 is MGHDK, CDR2 SYGVNS, per germline. Here the CDR3 reads CASSEGLQAPAEAFF. The CDR3 nucleotides read TGTGCCAGCAGTGAGGGATTACAGGCCCCAGCTGAAGCTTTCTTT.

The chain combines TRBV9 with TRBJ2-7; the D call may be TRBD1 or TRBD2 (5 bases each). This CDR3 region has 13 residues. The V end lost 4 bases, the J end lost 5 bases, and 13 bases lay between the germline ends. Germline V lookup: CDR1 SGDLS, CDR2 YYNGEE. The CDR3 nucleotides are TGTGCCAGCAGCTCCACCCGAGGGGACGAGCAGTACTTC. Translation gives CASSSTRGDEQYF.

This clonotype occurred a few times. The chain couples TRBV29-1 to TRBJ2-2; TRBD1 or TRBD2 may be the D gene (5 bases each). This CDR3 region has 12 residues. Trimming pared 7 bases from V and 3 bases from J, leaving 9 bases between. In germline, CDR1 is SQVTM, CDR2 ANQGSEA. The CDR3 DNA follows: TGCAGCGCACTGGGGGACACCGGGGAGCTGTTTTTT. It is translated as CSALGDTGELFF.

The V gene is TRBV2, the J gene TRBJ2-1; D gene unclear. With 5 bases removed from V and 16 bases from J, the gap between germline ends came to 15 bases. The CDR3 loop spans 11 amino acids. Germline V lookup: CDR1 SNHLY, CDR2 FYNNEI. CDR3: CASSLLEVPFF. In DNA form, the CDR3 reads TGTGCCAGCAGTCTTCTAGAGGTACCCTTCTTC. Based on the CDR3 plus reference TRBV2 and TRBJ2-1, the full variable domain is EPEVTQTPSHQVTQMGQEVILRCVPISNHLYFYWYRQILGQKVEFLVSFYNNEISEKSEIFDDQFSVERPDGSNFTLKIRSTKLEDSAMYFCASSLLEVPFFGPGTRLTVL.

This clonotype was counted many times. J is TRBJ1-5 and V is TRBV2; 10 bases are a match to TRBD1. V trimming: 4 bases; J trimming: 3 bases; junction bases outside the gene matches: 6. The CDR3 length is 16 residues. CDR1 and CDR2 (germline): SNHLY, FYNNEI. The CDR3 reads CASSGRTGGFNQPQHF. CDR3 sequence (DNA): TGTGCCAGCAGTGGAAGGACAGGGGGTTTCAATCAGCCCCAGCATTTT.

Remarks on this clonotype: One junction end does not reproduce the germline sequence, and a read error may be involved. The rearrangement joins TRBV2 to TRBJ2-7; D may be TRBD2 (5 bases). The germline V gene has CDR1 SNHLY and CDR2 FYNNEI. This CDR3 has 15 amino acids. This CDR3 reads CASSEGRLTGYEQYF. CDR3 nucleotide sequence: TGTGCCAGCAGCGAAGGTAGACTTACGGGGTACGAGCAGTACTTC.

This clonotype was seen repeatedly, ten times or more. V is TRBV6-5 and J is TRBJ2-5; D call uncertain. The CDR3 length is 14 residues. Germline values: CDR1 MNHEY, CDR2 SVGAGI. V was trimmed by 2 bases and J by 5 bases, leaving 12 bases between them. DNA for the CDR3: TGTGCCAGCAGTTACGGCCCGGCTGGGGAGACCCAGTACTTC. Translated, it gives CASSYGPAGETQYF.

This clonotype has ten or more counts. The V gene is TRBV20-1, the J gene TRBJ1-3; no firm D call. This CDR3 has 12 residues. V was clipped by 6 bases and J by 0 bases, with 6 bases between them. Germline V gene lookup returns CDR1 DFQATT and CDR2 SNEGSKA (reference sequence). This CDR3 is CSALISGNTIYF. CDR3 coding DNA: TGCAGTGCCCTGATCTCTGGAAACACCATATATTTT.

This sequence joins TRBV5-1 and TRBJ1-4; perhaps TRBD1 as D (5 bases). The germline V gene encodes CDR1 SGHRS and CDR2 YFSETQ. The CDR3 length is 15 residues. V was clipped by 4 bases and J by 0 bases, with 10 bases between them. CDR3 coding DNA: TGCGCCAGCAGCCCGGGGGATTCAACTAATGAAAAACTGTTTTTT. Its translation: CASSPGDSTNEKLFF.

This clonotype was seen ten or more times. The V gene is TRBV28, the J gene TRBJ2-7; 9 bases line up with TRBD1. The J segment lost 5 bases and the V segment lost 6 bases, leaving 14 bases of the junction unmatched. The CDR3 has 16 amino acids. Looked up from germline, CDR1 is MDHEN and CDR2 is SYDVKM. Here the CDR3 reads CASSIGPGTGSNEQYF. The CDR3 nucleotides are TGTGCCAGCAGCATAGGTCCCGGGACAGGGAGCAACGAGCAGTACTTC.

This clonotype was counted ten times or more. This chain connects TRBV7-9 to TRBJ1-1; D gene ambiguous. Germline CDR1 and CDR2: SEHNR and FQNEAQ (reference sequence). The CDR3 extends over 12 amino acids. Trimming took 8 bases from V and 1 from J, leaving 8 bases between them. CDR3 sequence reads: CASRRENTEAFF. The CDR3 nucleotides are TGTGCCAGCCGAAGGGAGAACACTGAAGCTTTCTTT.

This clonotype was detected many times. V gene TRBV4-1 combines with J gene TRBJ2-3, with D uncertain. Germline CDR1 and CDR2: MGHRA and YSYEKL. The CDR3 loop spans 14 amino acids. V was trimmed by 0 bases and J by 6 bases, leaving 10 bases between them. The CDR3 sequence is CASSQDYLWDTQYF. CDR3 coding DNA: TGCGCCAGCAGCCAAGATTACCTCTGGGATACGCAGTATTTT.

The rearrangement links TRBV10-2 to TRBJ1-1, with a weak D call TRBD1 (5 bases). V was clipped by 8 bases and J by 10 bases, with 11 bases between them. The CDR3 is 10 amino acids. Germline-derived CDR1 and CDR2 are WSHSY and SAAADI. The CDR3 reads CASYSGRAFF. In DNA, the CDR3 is TGCGCCAGCTACTCGGGGCGAGCTTTCTTT.

This clonotype was seen many times. The chain combines TRBV18 with TRBJ1-2; D is possibly TRBD1 (6 bases). Trimming left V 2 bases short and J 1 base short, with 8 bases between. There are 14 residues in the CDR3. CDR1 and CDR2 from the germline V gene are KGHSH and LQKENI. Here the CDR3 reads CASSPGTFNYGYTF. In DNA form, the CDR3 reads TGTGCCAGCTCACCAGGGACATTTAACTATGGCTACACCTTC.

This clonotype was detected ten times or more. This chain uses TRBV5-1 with TRBJ2-7; 7 bases align to TRBD2. This CDR3 spans 15 amino acids. Germline CDR1 reads SGHRS; CDR2 reads YFSETQ. J was trimmed by 3 bases and V by 0 bases; bases with no gene match: 6. The CDR3 here is CASSLDGREFYEQYF. Here the CDR3 DNA reads TGCGCCAGCAGCTTGGATGGGCGGGAGTTCTACGAGCAGTACTTC. Variable domain in full (rest from reference TRBV5-1 and TRBJ2-7): KAGVTQTPRYLIKTRGQQVTLSCSPISGHRSVSWYQQTPGQGLQFLFEYFSETQRNKGNFPGRFSGRQFSNSRSEMNVSTLELGDSALYLCASSLDGREFYEQYFGPGTRLTVT.

This clonotype was detected ten times or more. The chain carries TRBV28 and TRBJ2-7; the D is unclear. Germline V gene lookup returns CDR1 MDHEN and CDR2 SYDVKM. V gave up 5 bases and J gave up 6 bases, with 8 bases separating them. This CDR3 region has 11 residues. The DNA for the CDR3 is TGTGCCAGCAGTGGGTGGGCCGAGCAGTACTTC. It is translated as CASSGWAEQYF.

For this clonotype: Just one base apart from a much larger clone, this may be a read error. The V and J genes are TRBV9 and TRBJ1-1; tentatively, D is TRBD1 (6 bases). Germline values: CDR1 SGDLS, CDR2 YYNGEE. The ends were cut back, 4 bases at V and 4 bases at J, with 20 bases in the middle. The CDR3 is 16 residues long. CDR3 bases: TGTGCCAGCAGCCTCCTACAGGGAGGTATGAGCACTGAAGCTTTCTTT. Translated: CASSLLQGGMSTEAFF.

The chain recombines TRBV20-1 with TRBJ1-5, with a possible D match to TRBD1 (5 bases). The CDR3 totals 14 residues. Germline CDR1 DFQATT, CDR2 SNEGSKA (reference sequence). V lost 3 bases and J 0 bases, leaving 9 bases between the germline ends. CDR3 nucleotide sequence: TGCAGTGCTAGCGAGGGGATTAGCAATCAGCCCCAGCATTTT. The encoded protein is CSASEGISNQPQHF.

Many counts were recorded for this clonotype. The genes are TRBV3-1 and TRBJ1-2; a weak D match, TRBD1 (5 bases). Trimming pared 4 bases from V and 2 bases from J, leaving 14 bases between. Germline CDR1 and CDR2: LGHDT and YNNKEL (reference sequence). CDR3 length equals 15 residues. This CDR3 reads CASSPTLQGNYGYTF. The CDR3 bases are TGTGCCAGCAGCCCCACGCTCCAGGGCAACTATGGCTACACCTTC.

A few counts support this clonotype. The chain carries TRBV15 and TRBJ2-1; 14 nucleotides line up with TRBD2. Germline trimming cut 1 base from V and 5 bases from J; bases unmatched to any gene: 1. The CDR3 covers 16 residues. Germline CDR1 LNHNV, CDR2 YYDKDF (reference sequence). The CDR3 spells CATSRGLAGGNNEQFF. The CDR3 DNA reads as TGTGCCACCAGCAGAGGACTAGCGGGAGGGAACAATGAGCAGTTCTTC.

This clonotype was seen many times. This sequence joins TRBV7-3 and TRBJ2-3; 9 bases are a match to TRBD2. Germline loops: CDR1 SGHTA, CDR2 FQGTGA. After removal of 5 bases from V and 1 base from J, the junction contained 7 bases not matched to a gene. The CDR3 covers 16 residues. CDR3 sequence reads: CASSLIAGEGTDTQYF. CDR3 bases: TGTGCCAGCAGCCTAATAGCGGGAGAGGGCACAGATACGCAGTATTTT. Filled out from reference TRBV7-3 and TRBJ2-3, the complete variable domain reads GAGVSQTPSNKVTEKGKYVELRCDPISGHTALYWYRQSLGQGPEFLIYFQGTGAADDSGLPNDRFFAVRPEGSVSTLKIQRTERGDSAVYLCASSLIAGEGTDTQYFGPGTRLTVL.